The text below deals with one T cell receptor beta chain. The data stem from a study of blood T cell repertoires in COVID-19. Germline V gene data show CDR1 as KGHSH and CDR2 as LQKENI. V lost 0 bases to trimming and J lost 7 bases; unmatched junction nucleotides: 9. The CDR3 consists of 17 residues. Only in-frame clones appear in the TCRdb table, and some are missing; sequencing was by immunoSEQ multiplex PCR. The sample yields about 140,000 clones, 60% to 85% seen once. The V and J genes are TRBV18 and TRBJ2-6; 7 bases agree with TRBD1. The TCR was taken from an elderly woman with active or convalescent COVID-19. The sample consisted of peripheral blood. CDR3 amino acids: CASSPPPRDRDANVLTF. In nucleotides, the CDR3 is TGTGCCAGCTCACCACCTCCAAGAGACAGGGATGCCAACGTCCTGACTTTC.